This is a list of T cell receptor beta chains from one sample in a study of CD8 T cells in Susac syndrome. MiXCR was run by TCRdb on the immunoSEQ multiplex PCR reads, yielding one entry per CDR3 protein. The data hold about 180,000 distinct CDR3 sequences, with 85% to 95% observed a single time. Material for sequencing was CD8+ T cells from PBMCs. Receptor source: a human donor with multiple sclerosis. CDR3s include the opening cysteine and the closing phenylalanine or tryptophan. Each record gives: CDR3 protein, CDR3 DNA, clone size, V gene, J gene, D gene. D genes are given only for firm matches. Only some rows state a clone size, as once, few, many or a class for expanded clones.

CSAREGGGAYNEQFF	TGCAGTGCTAGAGAGGGCGGGGGGGCTTACAATGAGCAGTTCTTC	.	TRBV20-1	TRBJ2-1	TRBD2
CATSVGRDQPQHF	TGTGCCACCAGTGTAGGCAGGGATCAGCCCCAGCATTTT	.	TRBV24-1	TRBJ1-5	.
CASSYSAGTYEQYF	TGTGCCAGCAGTTACTCTGCTGGGACCTACGAGCAGTACTTC	.	TRBV6-5	TRBJ2-7	.
CASSLNTENIQYF	TGTGCCAGCAGTCTGAACACCGAAAACATTCAGTACTTC	.	TRBV27	TRBJ2-4	.
CASSAGGRGPRETQYF	TGTGCCAGCAGTGCGGGGGGCAGGGGGCCCCGAGAGACCCAGTACTTC	.	TRBV2	TRBJ2-5	.
CASSSPGGGYQDTQYF	TGTGCCAGCAGCTCGCCGGGCGGTGGGTACCAAGATACGCAGTATTTT	.	TRBV7-8	TRBJ2-3	.
CASSPLPGLVYNEQFF	TGTGCCAGCAGCCCCCTCCCGGGACTAGTCTACAATGAGCAGTTCTTC	.	TRBV11-2	TRBJ2-1	TRBD2
CASSLKGRVWETQYF	TGCGCCAGCAGCTTGAAAGGGCGCGTATGGGAGACCCAGTACTTC	.	TRBV5-1	TRBJ2-5	.
CAWGPSRDREAYEQYF	TGTGCCTGGGGGCCCAGCCGGGACAGGGAAGCCTACGAGCAGTACTTC	.	TRBV30	TRBJ2-7	TRBD1
CASRALAGHYEQYF	TGTGCCTCCCGGGCGCTAGCGGGACACTACGAGCAGTACTTC	.	TRBV27	TRBJ2-7	TRBD2
CASSLSGLALYF	TGTGCCAGCAGTTTATCCGGACTAGCATTGTATTTT	once	TRBV27	TRBJ2-3	TRBD2
CASSSAAGPQHF	TGTGCCAGCAGTTCAGCCGCAGGGCCCCAGCATTTT	.	TRBV12-3/TRBV12-4	TRBJ1-5	.
CSARGDQGSILDTQYF	TGCAGTGCTCGGGGAGACCAGGGTTCGATATTAGATACGCAGTATTTT	.	TRBV20-1	TRBJ2-3	.
CASSLTSRYGYTF	TGCGCCAGCAGCTTGACCAGTCGGTATGGCTACACCTTC	.	TRBV5-1	TRBJ1-2	.
CASSLAGQGNYGYTF	TGTGCCAGCAGCTTAGCGGGACAGGGAAACTATGGCTACACCTTC	.	TRBV13	TRBJ1-2	TRBD1
CASRPGLASSGELFF	TGTGCCAGTAGACCGGGACTAGCGTCCAGCGGGGAGCTGTTTTTT	.	TRBV28	TRBJ2-2	TRBD2
CSASIVPPDTQYF	TGCAGTGCTAGCATCGTCCCGCCGGATACGCAGTATTTT	.	TRBV20-1	TRBJ2-3	.
CASSQDLGGSYEQYF	TGTGCCAGCAGCCAAGATTTGGGCGGGAGCTACGAGCAGTACTTC	few	TRBV3-1	TRBJ2-7	TRBD2
CASSVAAGERSETQYF	TGTGCCAGCAGTGTAGCAGCGGGAGAGAGGTCGGAGACCCAGTACTTC	.	TRBV27	TRBJ2-5	TRBD2
CASSSQTGGYEQYF	TGCGCCAGCAGCTCGCAAACAGGGGGCTACGAGCAGTACTTC	.	TRBV4-1	TRBJ2-7	TRBD1
CASSIGTGVNTYEQYF	TGTGCCAGCAGTATAGGGACAGGGGTAAATACCTACGAGCAGTACTTC	.	TRBV6-1	TRBJ2-7	TRBD1
CSASEAGESYEQYF	TGCAGTGCTTCAGAAGCGGGAGAAAGCTACGAGCAGTACTTC	.	TRBV20-1	TRBJ2-7	TRBD2
CSADMTSYNEQFF	TGCAGTGCCGATATGACCTCCTACAATGAGCAGTTCTTC	.	TRBV20-1	TRBJ2-1	.
CATSRPPVGGNQPQHF	TGTGCCACCAGCAGACCCCCGGTGGGGGGCAATCAGCCCCAGCATTTT	.	TRBV15	TRBJ1-5	.
CASSLFGQGAYNEQFF	TGTGCCAGCAGTTTGTTTGGGCAGGGGGCCTACAATGAGCAGTTCTTC	.	TRBV27	TRBJ2-1	TRBD1
CSAPSGVGNQPQHF	TGCAGTGCCCCCAGCGGGGTCGGAAATCAGCCCCAGCATTTT	.	TRBV20-1	TRBJ1-5	.
CASGLVGLAGVEQFF	TGTGCCAGCGGCTTAGTGGGACTAGCGGGAGTTGAGCAGTTCTTC	.	TRBV11-2	TRBJ2-1	TRBD2
CASSGNPERNTGELFF	TGTGCCAGCAGTGGCAACCCGGAGAGGAACACCGGGGAGCTGTTTTTT	.	TRBV2	TRBJ2-2	.
CASREGMRAGRKETQYF	TGTGCCAGCAGAGAGGGGATGCGGGCAGGGAGGAAAGAGACCCAGTACTTC	.	TRBV27	TRBJ2-5	.
CASDRGSYNEQFF	TGTGCCAGTGACAGGGGCTCCTACAATGAGCAGTTCTTC	.	TRBV6-6	TRBJ2-1	TRBD1
CSVPSGFLSDEQFF	TGCAGCGTTCCGAGCGGGTTCCTCTCCGATGAGCAGTTCTTC	.	TRBV29-1	TRBJ2-1	.
CATQVANYGYTF	TGTGCCACACAGGTCGCTAACTATGGCTACACCTTC	.	TRBV2	TRBJ1-2	.
CASSLGYNSPLHF	TGTGCCAGCAGTTTGGGATATAATTCACCCCTCCACTTT	.	TRBV27	TRBJ1-6	.